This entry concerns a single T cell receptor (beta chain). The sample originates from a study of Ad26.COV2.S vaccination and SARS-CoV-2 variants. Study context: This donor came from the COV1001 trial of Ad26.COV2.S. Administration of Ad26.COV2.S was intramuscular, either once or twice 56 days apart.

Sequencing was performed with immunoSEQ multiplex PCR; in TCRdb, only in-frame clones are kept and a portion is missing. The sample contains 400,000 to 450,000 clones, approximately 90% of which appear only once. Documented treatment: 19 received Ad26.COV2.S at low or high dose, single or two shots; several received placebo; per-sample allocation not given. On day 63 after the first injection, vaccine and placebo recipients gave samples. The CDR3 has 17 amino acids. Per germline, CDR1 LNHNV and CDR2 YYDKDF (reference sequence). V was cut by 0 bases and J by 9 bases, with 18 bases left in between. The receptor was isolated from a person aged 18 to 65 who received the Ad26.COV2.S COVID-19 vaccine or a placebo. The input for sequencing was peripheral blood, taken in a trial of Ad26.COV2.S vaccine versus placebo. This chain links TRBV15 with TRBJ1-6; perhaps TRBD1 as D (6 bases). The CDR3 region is CATSRDRGGLKGSPLHF. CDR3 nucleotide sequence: TGTGCCACCAGCAGAGATCGAGGGGGACTCAAAGGTTCACCCCTCCACTTT.